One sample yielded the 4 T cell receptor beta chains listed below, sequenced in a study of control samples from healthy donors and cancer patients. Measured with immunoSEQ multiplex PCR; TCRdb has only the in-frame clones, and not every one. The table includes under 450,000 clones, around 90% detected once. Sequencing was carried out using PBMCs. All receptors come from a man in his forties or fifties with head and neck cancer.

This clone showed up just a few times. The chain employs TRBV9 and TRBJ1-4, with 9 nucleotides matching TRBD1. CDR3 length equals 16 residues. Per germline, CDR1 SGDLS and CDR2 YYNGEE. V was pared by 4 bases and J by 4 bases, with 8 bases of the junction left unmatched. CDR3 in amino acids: CASSPGTGSFNEKLFF. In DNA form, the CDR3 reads TGTGCCAGCAGCCCCGGGACAGGGAGTTTTAATGAAAAACTGTTTTTT.

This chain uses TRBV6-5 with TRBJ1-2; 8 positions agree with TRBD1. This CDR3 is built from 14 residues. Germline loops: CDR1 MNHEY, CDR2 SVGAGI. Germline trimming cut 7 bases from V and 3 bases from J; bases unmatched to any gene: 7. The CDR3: CASTLGQVDYGYTF. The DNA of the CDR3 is TGTGCCAGCACCCTGGGACAGGTGGACTATGGCTACACCTTC.

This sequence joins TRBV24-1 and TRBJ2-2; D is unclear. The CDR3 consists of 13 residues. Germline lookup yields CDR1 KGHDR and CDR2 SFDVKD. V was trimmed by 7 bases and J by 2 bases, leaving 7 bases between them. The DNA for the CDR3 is TGTGCCACCAGGAACCTAAACACCGGGGAGCTGTTTTTT. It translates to CATRNLNTGELFF.

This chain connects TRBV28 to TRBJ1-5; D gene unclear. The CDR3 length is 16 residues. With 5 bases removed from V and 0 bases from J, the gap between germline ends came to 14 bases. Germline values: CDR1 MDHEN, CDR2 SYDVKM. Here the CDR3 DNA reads TGTGCCAGCAGTCTCGTCTGGGAGATTAGCAATCAGCCCCAGCATTTT. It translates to CASSLVWEISNQPQHF.